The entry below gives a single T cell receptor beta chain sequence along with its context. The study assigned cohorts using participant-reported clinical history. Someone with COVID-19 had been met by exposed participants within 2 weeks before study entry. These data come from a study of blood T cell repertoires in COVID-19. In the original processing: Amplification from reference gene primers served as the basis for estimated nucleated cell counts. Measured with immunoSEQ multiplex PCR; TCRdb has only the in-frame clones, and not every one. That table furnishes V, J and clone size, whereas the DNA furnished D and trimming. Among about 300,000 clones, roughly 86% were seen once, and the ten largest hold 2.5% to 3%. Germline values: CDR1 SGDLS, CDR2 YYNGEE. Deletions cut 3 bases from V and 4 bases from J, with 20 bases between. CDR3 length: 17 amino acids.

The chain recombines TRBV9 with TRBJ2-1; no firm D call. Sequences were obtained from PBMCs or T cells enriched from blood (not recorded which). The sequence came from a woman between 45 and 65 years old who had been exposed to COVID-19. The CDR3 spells CASSASSGSTNYNEQFF. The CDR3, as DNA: TGTGCCAGCAGCGCTTCGTCCGGATCCACTAATTACAATGAGCAGTTCTTC.